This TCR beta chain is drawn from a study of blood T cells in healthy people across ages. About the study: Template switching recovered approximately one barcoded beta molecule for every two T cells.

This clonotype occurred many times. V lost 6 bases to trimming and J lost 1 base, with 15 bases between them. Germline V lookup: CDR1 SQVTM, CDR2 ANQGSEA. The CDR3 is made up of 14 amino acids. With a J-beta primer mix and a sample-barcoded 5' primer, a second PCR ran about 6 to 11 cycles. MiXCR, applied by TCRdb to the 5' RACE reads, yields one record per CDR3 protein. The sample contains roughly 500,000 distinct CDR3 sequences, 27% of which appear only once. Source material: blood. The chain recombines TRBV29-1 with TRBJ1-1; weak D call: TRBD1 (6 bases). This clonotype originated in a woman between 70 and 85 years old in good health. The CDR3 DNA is TGCAGCGTGCCAGGGGTGGGAAGGAACACTGAAGCTTTCTTT. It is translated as CSVPGVGRNTEAFF. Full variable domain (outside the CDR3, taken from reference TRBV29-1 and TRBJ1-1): SAVISQKPSRDICQRGTSLTIQCQVDSQVTMMFWYRQQPGQSLTLIATANQGSEATYESGFVIDKFPISRPNLTFSTLTVSNMSPEDSSIYLCSVPGVGRNTEAFFGQGTRLTVV.